Below are 24 T cell receptor beta chains sequenced from a single sample in a study of beta chain features in type 1 diabetes. What was sequenced were expressed TCRB transcripts, since all of the isolated RNA had been reverse transcribed. Generated by immunoSEQ multiplex PCR, the TCRdb table keeps only in-frame clones and is missing some. The repertoire consists of fewer than 250,000 clones, with 9.6% occurring once and the leading ten covering approximately 0.035%. The specimen was naive CD4+ T cells from blood. The receptors shown here come from a woman between 18 and 29 years old in good health.

The genes are TRBV2 and TRBJ2-4; D is possibly TRBD1 (6 bases). V lost 10 bases and J lost 6, with 31 bases in between. Per the germline V gene, CDR1 is SNHLY and CDR2 is FYNNEI. The CDR3 consists of 18 residues. The CDR3 protein is CATPGGQPGASQGNIQYF. The CDR3 bases are TGTGCCACGCCAGGAGGACAGCCCGGGGCCAGCCAGGGAAACATTCAGTACTTC.

In this sample, this clone turned up a few times. The chain has TRBV13 and TRBJ2-1, with 12 bases identical to TRBD2. From germline, CDR1 is PRHDT and CDR2 FYEKMQ (reference sequence). The CDR3 is made up of 16 amino acids. The V and J ends lost 2 bases and 8 bases, in that order; junction bases with no gene match: 7. The CDR3 spells CASSLITTSGRYEQFF. The DNA of the CDR3 is TGTGCCAGCAGCTTAATAACTACTAGCGGGAGGTATGAGCAGTTCTTC.

The table lists this clone with a few counts. V gene TRBV7-2 combines with J gene TRBJ2-1; D uncertain. The germline V gene has CDR1 SGHTA and CDR2 FQGNSA. This CDR3 is 15 amino acids long. With 3 bases removed from V and 1 base from J, the gap between germline ends came to 10 bases. CDR3 sequence (DNA): TGTGCCAGCAGCTTGAGCCGAGTTTCCTACAATGAGCAGTTCTTC. Residues: CASSLSRVSYNEQFF. Drawing the rest from reference TRBV7-2 and TRBJ2-1, the complete variable domain is GAGVSQSPSNKVTEKGKDVELRCDPISGHTALYWYRQSLGQGLEFLIYFQGNSAPDKSGLPSDRFSAERTGGSVSTLTIQRTQQEDSAVYLCASSLSRVSYNEQFFGPGTRLTVL.

The chain links TRBV5-4 to TRBJ2-3; 12 bases agree with TRBD2. With 5 bases clipped from V and 2 bases from J, the junction kept 12 bases outside the gene matches. There are 18 residues in the CDR3. CDR1 SGHNT and CDR2 YYREEE come from the germline V gene (reference sequence). The CDR3 region is CASRPAPSGGGITDTQYF. The CDR3 nucleotides read TGTGCCAGCAGACCAGCGCCTAGCGGGGGGGGAATCACAGATACGCAGTATTTT.

This clone was found a few times. The V and J genes are TRBV15 and TRBJ2-7; D remains ambiguous. Trimming left V 0 bases short and J 2 bases short, with 11 bases between. The CDR3 runs 15 residues. Looked up from germline, CDR1 is LNHNV and CDR2 is YYDKDF (reference sequence). The CDR3 coding sequence is TGTGCCACCAGCAGAGAACCGAGTATCGCCTACGAGCAGTACTTC. Its protein is CATSREPSIAYEQYF. The complete variable domain, with remaining parts taken from reference TRBV15 and TRBJ2-7, reads DAMVIQNPRYQVTQFGKPVTLSCSQTLNHNVMYWYQQKSSQAPKLLFHYYDKDFNNEADTPDNFQSRRPNTSFCFLDIRSPGLGDTAMYLCATSREPSIAYEQYFGPGTRLTVT.

The V gene is TRBV19, the J gene TRBJ2-1, with 7 bases aligning to TRBD2. The CDR3 has 14 residues. The V and J ends lost 3 bases and 5 bases, in that order; junction bases with no gene match: 4. Germline CDR1 reads LNHDA; CDR2 reads SQIVND (reference sequence). The CDR3 here is CASSMSGGDNEQFF. CDR3 nucleotides: TGTGCCAGTAGTATGTCGGGGGGAGACAATGAGCAGTTCTTC.

This clone was counted a few times. The chain joins TRBV6-1 to TRBJ2-7, with D perhaps TRBD2 (6 bases). The CDR3 loop spans 17 amino acids. V was cut by 2 bases and J by 1 base, with 18 bases left in between. Germline V gene lookup returns CDR1 MNHNS and CDR2 SASEGT. The CDR3 here is CASSERLGTGVSYEQYF. The CDR3 DNA reads as TGTGCCAGCAGTGAAAGACTTGGGACGGGGGTATCCTACGAGCAGTACTTC.

This clone was seen many times. V is TRBV18 and J is TRBJ2-5; D is perhaps TRBD1 (5 bases). CDR3 length: 14 amino acids. Trimming shortened V by 1 base and J by 3 bases, and 9 bases separated the two germline ends. Per germline, CDR1 KGHSH and CDR2 LQKENI. CDR3 bases: TGTGCCAGCTCACCACTCGACAGCGAAGAGACCCAGTACTTC. The encoded protein is CASSPLDSEETQYF. Drawing the rest from reference TRBV18 and TRBJ2-5, the complete variable domain is NAGVMQNPRHLVRRRGQEARLRCSPMKGHSHVYWYRQLPEEGLKFMVYLQKENIIDESGMPKERFSAEFPKEGPSILRIQQVVRGDSAAYFCASSPLDSEETQYFGPGTRLLVL.

In the case of this clone: The identical CDR3 is also encoded by other nucleotide sequences in the sample. The chain carries TRBV5-4 and TRBJ2-7; D not certain. Trimming stripped 0 bases from V and 2 bases from J, with 9 bases between. The CDR3 totals 14 residues. Germline V CDR1 and CDR2: SGHNT, YYREEE (reference sequence). The chain's CDR3 is CASSLGGPPYEQYF. CDR3 nucleotides: TGTGCCAGCAGCTTGGGTGGGCCACCCTACGAGCAGTACTTC.

In its sample, this clone was seen a few times. V gene TRBV9 combines with J gene TRBJ1-3; D remains unclear. Germline V gene data show CDR1 as SGDLS and CDR2 as YYNGEE. Between the trimmed V and J ends, which lost 0 bases and 0 bases, there was a span of 7 bases. The CDR3 is 15 amino acids. The CDR3 nucleotides read TGTGCCAGCAGCGTAGACGCCGGCTCTGGAAACACCATATATTTT. Its translation: CASSVDAGSGNTIYF.

This chain joins TRBV30 and TRBJ2-3, with TRBD2 matching 10 bases. V trimming: 2 bases; J trimming: 2 bases; junction bases outside the gene matches: 10. The CDR3 has 17 amino acids. Germline V gene sequence: CDR1 GTSNPN, CDR2 SVGIG (reference sequence). This CDR3 reads CAWSPTRTSGVTDTQYF. The CDR3 region has the DNA TGTGCCTGGAGTCCCACCCGGACTAGCGGTGTCACAGATACGCAGTATTTT.

The chain has TRBV6-5 and TRBJ2-7; D is perhaps TRBD2 (5 bases). The V gene lost 6 bases and the J gene lost 5 bases, with 14 bases spanning the gap. CDR1 is MNHEY and CDR2 is SVGAGI in the germline V gene. The CDR3 is 13 residues long. CDR3 DNA sequence: TGTGCCAGCAGCCCAAGCGGACTGAACGAGCAGTACTTC. Amino acids: CASSPSGLNEQYF.

A few counts support this clone. J is TRBJ2-7 and V is TRBV7-8; D is unclear. V lost 5 bases and J lost 3, with 8 bases in between. The CDR3 has 12 residues. Germline V gene data show CDR1 as SGHVS and CDR2 as FQNEAQ. CDR3 protein: CASSVLDYEQYF. The CDR3 DNA sequence: TGTGCCAGCAGCGTCCTAGACTACGAGCAGTACTTC.

The J gene is TRBJ2-7, the V gene TRBV30; 8 nucleotides line up with TRBD1. The V segment lost 6 bases and the J segment 3 bases; nucleotides outside the gene matches: 13. Per germline, CDR1 GTSNPN and CDR2 SVGIG (reference sequence). The CDR3 covers 15 residues. The CDR3, as DNA: TGTGCCTGCAGAGAGCCGGGACAGGAGCTCTACGAGCAGTACTTC. This sequence encodes CACREPGQELYEQYF.

This clone turned up a few times. The rearrangement links TRBV30 to TRBJ1-2, with a weak D call TRBD1 (6 bases). Trimming stripped 0 bases from V and 0 bases from J, with 11 bases between. The CDR3 sequence is 15 residues long. CDR1 is GTSNPN and CDR2 is SVGIG in the germline V gene (reference sequence). CDR3 in amino acids: CAWSVLGGPNYGYTF. The CDR3 nucleotides read TGTGCCTGGAGTGTACTGGGGGGGCCTAACTATGGCTACACCTTC.

V gene TRBV7-6 combines with J gene TRBJ1-4; 9 nucleotides agree with TRBD1. J lost 8 bases, V lost 0 bases, and 10 bases had no gene match. Germline CDR1 SGHVS, CDR2 FNYEAQ. The CDR3 is 17 residues long. The chain's CDR3 is CASSLARTGDGSEKLFF. For the CDR3, the DNA is TGTGCCAGCAGCTTAGCGCGGACAGGGGATGGGAGCGAAAAACTGTTTTTT.

The genes are TRBV10-2 and TRBJ2-5, with 7 nucleotides matching TRBD1. The ends lost 5 bases at V and 2 bases at J; junction bases unmatched: 8. CDR1 WSHSY and CDR2 SAAADI come from the germline V gene. The CDR3 sequence is 15 residues long. CDR3 nucleotides: TGCGCCAGCAGTTACCTCGGGACAGAACAAGAGACCCAGTACTTC. Amino acid sequence: CASSYLGTEQETQYF.

This clone has a handful of counts. This chain uses TRBV7-6 with TRBJ1-4; possibly TRBD1 for D (5 bases). The germline V and J ends were trimmed by 5 bases and 0 bases, with 13 bases remaining between them. This CDR3 region has 16 residues. The germline gives CDR1 SGHVS, CDR2 FNYEAQ. CDR3 protein: CASSPRKGATNEKLFF. In DNA form, the CDR3 reads TGTGCCAGCAGCCCCCGGAAAGGGGCAACTAATGAAAAACTGTTTTTT.

This clone was detected many times. The chain combines TRBV29-1 with TRBJ2-7, with a weak D call TRBD1 (5 bases). This CDR3 has 12 amino acids. CDR1 and CDR2 from the germline V gene are SQVTM and ANQGSEA. Trimming stripped 4 bases from V and 3 bases from J, with 10 bases between. CDR3 in DNA: TGCAGCGTTGGGTGGGGCGGCTACGAGCAGTACTTC. Translating it yields CSVGWGGYEQYF.

This clone was recorded many times. The chain employs TRBV18 and TRBJ2-1, with TRBD2 as a possible D gene (5 bases). This CDR3 comprises 15 residues. CDR1 is KGHSH and CDR2 is LQKENI in the germline V gene. The germline V and J ends were trimmed by 3 bases and 7 bases, with 16 bases remaining between them. The CDR3 region has the DNA TGTGCCAGCTCACCCTCGGCGGACTGGCGTAATGAGCAGTTCTTC. Translated: CASSPSADWRNEQFF.

Turning to this clone: This sample also contains other DNA sequences that code for the same CDR3. The rearrangement uses TRBV7-9 and TRBJ2-1; D unclear. The ends were cut back, 3 bases at V and 6 bases at J, with 6 bases in the middle. CDR3 length: 12 residues. CDR1 and CDR2 from the germline V gene are SEHNR and FQNEAQ (reference sequence). The CDR3 loop reads CASSFRGNEQFF. Here the CDR3 DNA reads TGTGCCAGCAGCTTCCGCGGCAATGAGCAGTTCTTC.

This clone was recorded a few times. This chain connects TRBV30 to TRBJ2-1; the match to TRBD2 covers 13 bases. V gave up 2 bases and J gave up 1 base; unmatched junction bases: 14. CDR1 and CDR2 from the germline V gene are GTSNPN and SVGIG (reference sequence). CDR3 length equals 20 residues. The CDR3 sequence is CAWSSAGLAGARVSYNEQFF. In nucleotides, the CDR3 is TGTGCCTGGAGTTCTGCCGGACTAGCGGGAGCTAGGGTGTCCTACAATGAGCAGTTCTTC.

This clone was seen a few times. The chain is built from TRBV9 and TRBJ2-1; a possible D gene is TRBD1 (5 bases). The CDR3 extends over 13 amino acids. Germline V gene lookup returns CDR1 SGDLS and CDR2 YYNGEE. V was pared by 2 bases and J by 9 bases, with 12 bases between. The CDR3 DNA reads TGTGCCAGCAGCGTGGGGCCGCAGGGTGAGCAGTTCTTC. Translating gives CASSVGPQGEQFF.

V and J are TRBV2 and TRBJ2-7, with TRBD1 matching 10 bases. V lost 4 bases to trimming and J lost 5 bases; unmatched junction nucleotides: 5. The length of the CDR3 is 14 residues. The germline gives CDR1 SNHLY, CDR2 FYNNEI. CDR3 coding DNA: TGTGCCAGCAGTGGGGGACAGGGGTTCCACGAGCAGTACTTC. It encodes CASSGGQGFHEQYF.